The next 31 T cell receptor beta chains were all read from a single sample in a study of T cells expressing NK-cell markers (dated by TCRdb to 2020 to 2022). Library prep was done by 5' RACE. The sample was run on an Illumina HiSeq 2000. The reads underwent TCRdb reprocessing, giving one record for each CDR3 protein sequence and no DNA. This sample's table has entries for roughly 430,000 distinct CDR3 sequences. Together, the top ten hold more than 7% of the sample. The sample comprised blood T cells: a sorted CD56 or NKG2C T cell subset, CD4+ or CD8+ T cells, or bulk PBMC T cells (not recorded which). Receptors were obtained from a woman between 18 and 75 years old in good health.

The chain combines TRBV12-3 or TRBV12-4 with TRBJ2-1; the D call from TCRdb, TRBD2, cannot be confirmed without DNA. CDR3 length: 16 residues. The chain's CDR3 is CASTPDLAGGANEQFF.

The V and J genes are TRBV5-1 and TRBJ2-7. The germline V gene encodes CDR1 SGHRS and CDR2 YFSETQ. The length of the CDR3 is 13 residues. The CDR3 reads CASSLDFGIVQYF. The whole variable domain, remainder taken from reference TRBV5-1 and TRBJ2-7, is KAGVTQTPRYLIKTRGQQVTLSCSPISGHRSVSWYQQTPGQGLQFLFEYFSETQRNKGNFPGRFSGRQFSNSRSEMNVSTLELGDSALYLCASSLDFGIVQYFGPGTRLTVT.

The genes are TRBV3-1 and TRBJ2-1; TCRdb selects TRBD1, and the lack of DNA leaves this call unchecked. Germline lookup yields CDR1 LGHDT and CDR2 YNNKEL (reference sequence). There are 15 residues in the CDR3. CDR3 amino acids: CASPPHRVSYNEQFF.

This chain uses TRBV18 with TRBJ1-5; absent DNA, TCRdb's TRBD1 call cannot be checked. This CDR3 has 15 amino acids. Germline CDR1 KGHSH, CDR2 LQKENI. This CDR3 reads CASSPDRTNNQPQHF. Looking up the rest from reference TRBV18 and TRBJ1-5 gives the full variable domain: NAGVMQNPRHLVRRRGQEARLRCSPMKGHSHVYWYRQLPEEGLKFMVYLQKENIIDESGMPKERFSAEFPKEGPSILRIQQVVRGDSAAYFCASSPDRTNNQPQHFGDGTRLSIL.

The chain has TRBV15 and TRBJ1-1. Per germline, CDR1 LNHNV and CDR2 YYDKDF (reference sequence). The CDR3 is 14 amino acids. The CDR3 loop reads CATTLQSMNTEAFF.

The genes are TRBV25-1 and TRBJ1-6; the TRBD1 assignment by TCRdb is unverifiable without DNA. The CDR3 is 12 amino acids. Germline CDR1 MGHDK, CDR2 SYGVNS. This chain's CDR3 is CASSESSPTLHF.

The chain has TRBV19 and TRBJ2-1; the D call from TCRdb, TRBD1, cannot be confirmed without DNA. Germline CDR1 and CDR2: LNHDA and SQIVND (reference sequence). This CDR3 is built from 14 residues. CDR3 residues: CASSPVSGANEQFF. Full variable domain (missing parts from reference TRBV19 and TRBJ2-1): DGGITQSPKYLFRKEGQNVTLSCEQNLNHDAMYWYRQDPGQGLRLIYYSQIVNDFQKGDIAEGYSVSREKKESFPLTVTSAQKNPTAFYLCASSPVSGANEQFFGPGTRLTVL.

J is TRBJ2-3 and V is TRBV6-2 or TRBV6-3; TCRdb's D gene call, TRBD2, goes unchecked for lack of DNA. Germline CDR1 MNHEY, CDR2 SVGEGT. The CDR3 has 14 amino acids. CDR3: CASSYSAGTDTQYF.

The chain couples TRBV4-3 to TRBJ1-6. This CDR3 comprises 15 residues. CDR1 is LGHNA and CDR2 is YSLEER in the germline V gene. The CDR3 region is CASRPTAGNSSPLHF.

The chain has TRBV27 and TRBJ2-2; TCRdb lists TRBD2, though no DNA is available to test this call. CDR1 is MNHEY, CDR2 SMNVEV, per germline (reference sequence). This CDR3 comprises 19 residues. CDR3: CASSPRLAGEVANTGELFF.

This chain's CDR3 is CASSDTSGGDTQYF. The J gene is TRBJ2-3, the V gene TRBV6-4; lacking DNA, the TRBD2 call made by TCRdb goes unchecked. The CDR3 is made up of 14 amino acids. Germline CDR1 is MRHNA and CDR2 is SNTAGT.

The chain combines TRBV20-1 with TRBJ2-3; TCRdb's D gene call, TRBD1, goes unchecked for lack of DNA. This CDR3 has 15 residues. In germline, CDR1 is DFQATT, CDR2 SNEGSKA (reference sequence). CDR3 loop: CSARVGQGRADTQYF.

The chain recombines TRBV29-1 with TRBJ1-2; absent DNA, TCRdb's TRBD1 call cannot be checked. The CDR3 has 13 amino acids. The germline V gene encodes CDR1 SQVTM and CDR2 ANQGSEA. CDR3 in amino acids: CSGWTGSDYGYTF.

V is TRBV4-1 and J is TRBJ1-1. The length of the CDR3 is 12 residues. Germline CDR1 is MGHRA and CDR2 is YSYEKL. CDR3 sequence reads: CASSQDGSEAFF.

The chain recombines TRBV20-1 with TRBJ2-5; the D call from TCRdb, TRBD1, cannot be confirmed without DNA. The germline CDR1 and CDR2 sequences are DFQATT and SNEGSKA (reference sequence). The CDR3 consists of 14 residues. CDR3 region: CSARDVGTLETQYF.

This chain uses TRBV19 with TRBJ2-1; TCRdb's D call of TRBD1 is untestable without DNA. CDR1 is LNHDA, CDR2 SQIVND, per germline (reference sequence). CDR3 length: 16 residues. CDR3 protein: CASTLGQDRAYNEQFF.

The genes are TRBV20-1 and TRBJ2-1. Germline values: CDR1 DFQATT, CDR2 SNEGSKA (reference sequence). This CDR3 is 14 amino acids long. Here the CDR3 reads CSARDHASLSEQFF.

The chain uses TRBV7-2 and TRBJ2-3. From germline, CDR1 is SGHTA and CDR2 FQGNSA. The CDR3 contains 14 residues. The CDR3: CASSLGLALNTQYF.

This rearrangement joins TRBV6-5 to TRBJ2-3; the D gene TCRdb calls, TRBD2, cannot be checked with no DNA. Germline V CDR1 and CDR2: MNHEY, SVGAGI. This CDR3 spans 16 amino acids. This CDR3 reads CASSSETSGLTDTQYF.

The rearrangement uses TRBV6-1 and TRBJ2-3; the D call from TCRdb, TRBD1, cannot be confirmed without DNA. The CDR3 spans 14 residues. Germline loops: CDR1 MNHNS, CDR2 SASEGT. CDR3 in amino acids: CASALSPRTDTQYF.

The chain recombines TRBV6-4 with TRBJ2-1; TCRdb reports TRBD1, a call that lacks DNA to check it against. The CDR3 runs 14 residues. The germline V gene has CDR1 MRHNA and CDR2 SNTAGT. The CDR3 protein is CASSEDGAYNEQFF.

The chain couples TRBV15 to TRBJ2-3; the TRBD1 assignment by TCRdb is unverifiable without DNA. The CDR3 consists of 16 residues. Germline V lookup: CDR1 LNHNV, CDR2 YYDKDF (reference sequence). CDR3 sequence: CATSSGLGQGADTQYF.

V is TRBV7-9 and J is TRBJ2-6; TCRdb designates TRBD1, a call that cannot be tested without DNA. The CDR3 sequence is 17 residues long. CDR1 and CDR2 from the germline V gene are SEHNR and FQNEAQ (reference sequence). CDR3 in amino acids: CASSLKGHLSGANVLTF.

The V and J genes are TRBV12-3 or TRBV12-4 and TRBJ1-1. The CDR3 has 17 amino acids. The CDR3 reads CASSLRSEAGVGTEAFF.

This sequence joins TRBV28 and TRBJ2-7; lacking DNA, the TRBD1 call made by TCRdb goes unchecked. CDR3 size: 12 residues. Germline V gene sequence: CDR1 MDHEN, CDR2 SYDVKM. The CDR3 reads CASREGAQEQYF.

The chain uses TRBV6-1 and TRBJ2-1; without DNA, the TCRdb call of TRBD2 cannot be checked. Germline V gene lookup returns CDR1 MNHNS and CDR2 SASEGT. This CDR3 has 16 amino acids. This CDR3 is CASRGLAGRSYNEQFF.

The chain carries TRBV7-2 and TRBJ2-5; the D call of TRBD2 rests on TCRdb alone, since no DNA is present to check it. This CDR3 region has 14 residues. Germline CDR1 is SGHTA and CDR2 is FQGNSA. This chain's CDR3 is CASSLGAQRETQYF.

This sequence joins TRBV29-1 and TRBJ1-1. This CDR3 region has 11 residues. Per germline, CDR1 SQVTM and CDR2 ANQGSEA. This CDR3 reads CSVVPNTEAFF.

The CDR3 spells CASSDSGETQYF. The chain combines TRBV6-4 with TRBJ2-5. This CDR3 spans 12 amino acids. Germline CDR1 and CDR2: MRHNA and SNTAGT.

The V and J genes are TRBV6-2 or TRBV6-3 and TRBJ2-1. Germline-derived CDR1 and CDR2 are MNHEY and SVGEGT. This CDR3 is built from 11 residues. The CDR3 protein is CATLSYNEQFF.

The chain carries TRBV20-1 and TRBJ2-1; the D call from TCRdb, TRBD1, cannot be confirmed without DNA. Germline CDR1 DFQATT, CDR2 SNEGSKA (reference sequence). The CDR3 totals 14 residues. The CDR3 sequence: CSADRDWAYNEQFF.